These T cell receptor beta chains were read from a single sample in a study of blood T cell repertoires in COVID-19. Clones were sequenced by immunoSEQ multiplex PCR, and TCRdb holds only the in-frame ones, with some missing. The table lists approximately 330,000 clones, roughly 90% of them singletons, with approximately 9.3% in the top ten. The sample taken for sequencing was peripheral blood. These TCRs come from a young man with COVID-19, enrolled during active disease. The CDR3 runs from the conserved cysteine through the conserved F or W. D genes are given only for firm matches. Size tells how often a clone was seen (once, few, many) or the class of an expanded clone, and some rows leave it out.

V	length	J	D	size	DNA	CDR3
TRBV28	16	TRBJ2-1	NA	NA	TGTGCCAGCAGTTTAGAGGGGGTGCCCTCCTACAATGAGCAGTTCTTC	CASSLEGVPSYNEQFF
TRBV28	13	TRBJ1-5	NA	once	TGTGCCAGCAGTCAGGGTAGCAATCAGCCCCAGCATTTT	CASSQGSNQPQHF
TRBV6-6	15	TRBJ2-1	NA	NA	TGTGCCAGCAGTTACTTACGAGGGTTTAACAATGAGCAGTTCTTC	CASSYLRGFNNEQFF
TRBV7-3	16	TRBJ2-1	TRBD2	NA	TGTGCCAGCAGCCCGGCTAGCGGGGCCCACTACAATGAGCAGTTCTTC	CASSPASGAHYNEQFF
TRBV28	16	TRBJ2-7	TRBD2	NA	TGTGCCAGCAGTTTTTCAATTTGGGGAGGGAGCTACGAGCAGTACTTC	CASSFSIWGGSYEQYF
TRBV5-1	18	TRBJ2-7	NA	NA	TGCGCCAGCAGCTCCTCCAGGGGGGTGACAGGACGCCTATACGAGCAGTACTTC	CASSSSRGVTGRLYEQYF
TRBV5-4	17	TRBJ2-3	NA	NA	TGTGCCAGCAGCTTTTTGAGGGGATCAGGGGTCACAGATACGCAGTATTTT	CASSFLRGSGVTDTQYF
TRBV5-1	15	TRBJ2-5	TRBD2	NA	TGCGCCAGCAGCTTGGGAGCGGGAGGGCCGGAGACCCAGTACTTC	CASSLGAGGPETQYF
TRBV11-2	14	TRBJ2-3	NA	NA	TGTGCCAGCAGCGGCCGGGACAACACAGATACGCAGTATTTT	CASSGRDNTDTQYF
TRBV6-4	15	TRBJ1-5	TRBD1	few	TGTGCCAGCAGTGACGGGACAGGGGGGAATCAGCCCCAGCATTTT	CASSDGTGGNQPQHF
TRBV6-2/TRBV6-3	17	TRBJ1-5	NA	NA	TGTGCCAGCAGTTACTCCCCCAATACGGGTAGCAATCAGCCCCAGCATTTT	CASSYSPNTGSNQPQHF
TRBV4-2	16	TRBJ2-1	NA	NA	TGTGCCAGCAGCCAAGATGGCACAGAATTTTACAATGAGCAGTTCTTC	CASSQDGTEFYNEQFF
TRBV4-3	13	TRBJ1-5	NA	NA	TGCGCCAGCAGCCAAGTGATCCAGGGTCCCCAGCATTTT	CASSQVIQGPQHF
TRBV12-3/TRBV12-4	11	TRBJ2-3	TRBD1	NA	TGTGCCAGCAGTTTGGACAGGGTGTTGTATTTT	CASSLDRVLYF
TRBV5-1	14	TRBJ1-1	TRBD1	NA	TGCGCCAGCAGCTTGGGACAGGGGGGCACTGAAGCTTTCTTT	CASSLGQGGTEAFF
TRBV7-9	14	TRBJ2-7	NA	few	TGTGCCAGCAGCTTAGGTGGCGGGCTTAACGAGCAGTACTTC	CASSLGGGLNEQYF
TRBV7-8	15	TRBJ1-2	TRBD1	NA	TGTGCCAGCAGCTTTGCCCGGACAGGGTTGTATGGCTACACCTTC	CASSFARTGLYGYTF
TRBV7-8	15	TRBJ2-7	TRBD1	once	TGTGCCAGCACCATAAACCCACAGGGGTCCTACGAGCAGTACTTC	CASTINPQGSYEQYF
TRBV7-9	13	TRBJ1-5	NA	NA	TGTGCCAGCAGTTTTGGACAGAATCAGCCCCAGCATTTT	CASSFGQNQPQHF